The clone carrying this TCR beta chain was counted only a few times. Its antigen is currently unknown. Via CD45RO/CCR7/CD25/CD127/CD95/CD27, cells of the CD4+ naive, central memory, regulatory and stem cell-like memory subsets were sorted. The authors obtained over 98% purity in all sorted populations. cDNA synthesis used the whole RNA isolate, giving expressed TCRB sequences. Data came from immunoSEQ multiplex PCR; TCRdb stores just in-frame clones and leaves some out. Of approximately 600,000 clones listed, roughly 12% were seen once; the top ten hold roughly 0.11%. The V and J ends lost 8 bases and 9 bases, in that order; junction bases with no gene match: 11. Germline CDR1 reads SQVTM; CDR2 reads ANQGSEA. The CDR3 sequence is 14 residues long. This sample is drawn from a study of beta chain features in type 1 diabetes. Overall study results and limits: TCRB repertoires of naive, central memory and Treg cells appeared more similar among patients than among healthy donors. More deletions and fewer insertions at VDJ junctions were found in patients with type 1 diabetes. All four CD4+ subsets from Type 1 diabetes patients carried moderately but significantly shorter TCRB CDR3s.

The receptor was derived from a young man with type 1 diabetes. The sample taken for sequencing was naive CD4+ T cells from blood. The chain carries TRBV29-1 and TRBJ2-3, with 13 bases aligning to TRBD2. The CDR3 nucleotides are TGCAGCTCTGGACTAGCGGGGGCTGGGGACACGCAGTATTTT. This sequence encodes CSSGLAGAGDTQYF.